The 21 T cell receptor beta chains below all came from one sample that was sequenced in a study of cytomegalovirus exposure and HLA in healthy donors. The PCR was carried out with 60 Vbeta primers and 13 Jbeta primers. The table came from immunoSEQ multiplex PCR; TCRdb's copy has only in-frame clones and leaves some out. The sample holds more than 100,000 clones; more than 70% are singletons and the top ten take 0.2% to 0.25%. The sample comprised PBMCs. These receptors were obtained from a man aged 45 to 65 in good health and CMV-seronegative.

This clone has only a few counts. The rearrangement uses TRBV19 and TRBJ1-2, with 7 bases matching TRBD1. Per germline, CDR1 LNHDA and CDR2 SQIVND (reference sequence). V gave up 6 bases and J gave up 4 bases; unmatched junction bases: 2. The CDR3 runs 12 residues. CDR3 in amino acids: CASRTGIYGYTF. In DNA form, the CDR3 reads TGTGCCAGTAGGACAGGGATCTATGGCTACACCTTC.

The chain is built from TRBV10-3 and TRBJ2-5; TRBD2 aligns across 13 bases. V lost 4 bases to trimming and J lost 4 bases; unmatched junction nucleotides: 9. CDR3 length: 17 amino acids. Germline V gene lookup returns CDR1 ENHRY and CDR2 SYGVKD. For the CDR3, the DNA is TGTGCCATCAGTGGGACTAGCGGGAGCGGGGTAATAGAGACCCAGTACTTC. Translation: CAISGTSGSGVIETQYF.

The J gene is TRBJ2-5, the V gene TRBV6-5, with D possibly matching TRBD1 (5 bases). This CDR3 region has 13 residues. V lost 2 bases, J lost 5 bases, and 9 bases lay in between. Germline V lookup: CDR1 MNHEY, CDR2 SVGAGI. CDR3 amino acids: CASSYDKGETQYF. The CDR3 DNA sequence: TGTGCCAGCAGTTACGATAAGGGGGAGACCCAGTACTTC.

This chain links TRBV7-9 with TRBJ1-3; D is undetermined. Germline V gene data show CDR1 as SEHNR and CDR2 as FQNEAQ (reference sequence). CDR3 size: 12 residues. The V end was cut by 4 bases, the J end by 8 bases, with 9 bases between. The CDR3 protein is CASSSLGDTIYF. In nucleotides, the CDR3 is TGTGCCAGCAGCTCCCTCGGTGACACCATATATTTT.

The chain has TRBV6-4 and TRBJ1-3, with a weak D call TRBD1 (6 bases). CDR1 and CDR2 (germline): MRHNA, SNTAGT. V lost 3 bases and J 2 bases, leaving 11 bases between the germline ends. CDR3 length: 15 residues. The CDR3 reads CASSEFPGAGNTIYF. The CDR3 DNA reads as TGTGCCAGCAGTGAATTTCCAGGGGCTGGAAACACCATATATTTT.

The V and J genes are TRBV7-9 and TRBJ2-7; D is perhaps TRBD2 (6 bases). The CDR3 has 15 residues. Germline values: CDR1 SEHNR, CDR2 FQNEAQ (reference sequence). Trimming pared 6 bases from V and 6 bases from J, leaving 21 bases between. The CDR3 nucleotides read TGTGCCAGCAGTTTTACGGCAGGTGGGGGAGGCGAGCAGTACTTC. It is translated as CASSFTAGGGGEQYF.

The V call is TRBV6-1, the J call TRBJ1-5, with TRBD1 matching over 8 bases. V dropped 6 bases and J dropped 6; count of bases not matched to a gene: 10. The CDR3 sequence is 15 residues long. The germline V gene encodes CDR1 MNHNS and CDR2 SASEGT. The CDR3 bases are TGTGCCAGCAGCCACAGGGGGGTGGGGGGTCAGCCCCAGCATTTT. Translation: CASSHRGVGGQPQHF.

The chain employs TRBV5-3 and TRBJ2-3; TRBD1 matches at 8 bases. TRBV5-3 is an open reading frame, and its role is uncertain. The CDR3 covers 15 residues. V lost 4 bases and J lost 11; bases outside the gene matches: 15. The CDR3 nucleotides are TGTGCCAGAAGCCCCGTTCAGGGGGCAGGGGTCGGGCAGTATTTT. Protein sequence: CARSPVQGAGVGQYF.

The J gene is TRBJ1-4, the V gene TRBV6-5, with D tentatively TRBD1 (6 bases). This CDR3 comprises 16 residues. Between the trimmed V and J ends, which lost 3 bases and 0 bases, there was a span of 11 bases. Germline CDR1 reads MNHEY; CDR2 reads SVGAGI. CDR3 residues: CASSYQGRATNEKLFF. Written as DNA, the CDR3 is TGTGCCAGCAGTTATCAGGGGCGAGCAACTAATGAAAAACTGTTTTTT.

This chain links TRBV21-1 with TRBJ2-1; the table's D call of TRBD2 was not tested on the DNA. TRBV21-1 is classified as a pseudogene. This CDR3 has 14 residues. The CDR3: CASNIAGGINEQFF. DNA for the CDR3: TGTGCCAGCAATATAGCGGGAGGGATAAATGAGCAGTTCTTC.

The rearrangement uses TRBV28 and TRBJ1-6, with a weak D call TRBD1 (5 bases). The CDR3 contains 17 residues. Germline loops: CDR1 MDHEN, CDR2 SYDVKM. V gave up 8 bases and J gave up 0 bases, with 17 bases separating them. CDR3 region: CASLLGGAGSYNSPLHF. CDR3 coding DNA: TGTGCCAGCCTCCTGGGGGGAGCGGGCTCCTATAATTCACCCCTCCACTTT.

V is TRBV10-3 and J is TRBJ1-1; tentative D call: TRBD1 (6 bases). The CDR3 covers 13 residues. Between the trimmed V and J ends, which lost 5 bases and 4 bases, there was a span of 11 bases. The germline V gene encodes CDR1 ENHRY and CDR2 SYGVKD. CDR3 DNA sequence: TGTGCCATCAGTACAGGGTTCGGCACTGAAGCTTTCTTT. The encoded protein is CAISTGFGTEAFF.

The gene calls are TRBV9 and TRBJ2-7, with D possibly being TRBD1 (6 bases). The germline V gene encodes CDR1 SGDLS and CDR2 YYNGEE. CDR3 size: 15 residues. The V end was cut by 2 bases, the J end by 1 base, with 13 bases between. In DNA, the CDR3 is TGTGCCAGCAGCGTCGGACAGCTTCCATCCTACGAGCAGTACTTC. Translation: CASSVGQLPSYEQYF.

The V call is TRBV20-1, the J call TRBJ1-2, with TRBD1 as a possible D gene (5 bases). The CDR3 has 11 residues. CDR1 DFQATT and CDR2 SNEGSKA come from the germline V gene (reference sequence). CDR3 sequence (DNA): TGCAGCTCTTTGTGGGGCTCGGGCTACACCTTC. It is translated as CSSLWGSGYTF.

This clone came up once. The chain links TRBV28 to TRBJ1-4; D is uncertain. Germline CDR1 is MDHEN and CDR2 is SYDVKM. Trimming removed 3 bases from V and 7 bases from J, with 15 bases in between. The CDR3 length is 15 residues. The chain's CDR3 is CASSFLAVFSEKLFF. CDR3 sequence (DNA): TGTGCCAGCAGTTTTTTAGCAGTATTTAGTGAAAAACTGTTTTTT.

In DNA form, the CDR3 reads TGCAGCGTACAGGGGTCAGATACGCAGTATTTT. Translating it yields CSVQGSDTQYF. The rearrangement links TRBV29-1 to TRBJ2-3; 7 bases are shared with TRBD1. The CDR3 extends over 11 amino acids. The V and J ends lost 6 bases and 4 bases, in that order; junction bases with no gene match: 1. Per germline, CDR1 SQVTM and CDR2 ANQGSEA.

The V call is TRBV28, the J call TRBJ2-3; 9 positions match TRBD2. Germline V gene sequence: CDR1 MDHEN, CDR2 SYDVKM. V lost 5 bases to trimming and J lost 0 bases; unmatched junction nucleotides: 3. This CDR3 contains 15 residues. CDR3: CASSASGASTDTQYF. As DNA, the CDR3 is TGTGCCAGCAGTGCTAGCGGGGCTAGCACAGATACGCAGTATTTT.

This clone was counted a few times. This chain links TRBV27 with TRBJ2-2, with TRBD1 matching 8 bases. This CDR3 comprises 17 residues. V dropped 2 bases and J dropped 2; count of bases not matched to a gene: 7. Germline-derived CDR1 and CDR2 are MNHEY and SMNVEV (reference sequence). The CDR3 here is CASSLNRGLLNTGELFF. The DNA for the CDR3 is TGTGCCAGCAGTTTAAACAGGGGGTTACTAAACACCGGGGAGCTGTTTTTT.

CDR3 amino acids: CASGEDGYTF. The CDR3 bases are TGTGCCAGCGGGGAGGATGGCTACACCTTC. The chain joins TRBV28 to TRBJ1-2; D gene unclear. The CDR3 is made up of 10 amino acids. Per the germline V gene, CDR1 is MDHEN and CDR2 is SYDVKM. V shed 8 bases and J shed 6 bases, with 7 bases lying between them.

V usage is TRBV4-3 and J usage is TRBJ2-7; possible D gene TRBD2, 5 bases. The CDR3 runs 16 residues. Between the trimmed V and J ends, which lost 1 base and 2 bases, there was a span of 15 bases. Germline lookup yields CDR1 LGHNA and CDR2 YSLEER. CDR3 DNA sequence: TGCGCCAGCAGCCAAGCCAGGACTGGTCCCACCTACGAGCAGTACTTC. Protein: CASSQARTGPTYEQYF.

The V call is TRBV6-4, the J call TRBJ1-6; D is uncertain. Germline V CDR1 and CDR2: MRHNA, SNTAGT. V gave up 6 bases and J gave up 0 bases, with 9 bases separating them. The CDR3 runs to 15 residues. This CDR3 reads CASSLESSYNSPLHF. DNA for the CDR3: TGTGCCAGCAGCCTAGAGAGCTCCTATAATTCACCCCTCCACTTT.